These T cell receptor beta chains were read from a single sample in a study of PD-L1 blockade in urothelial cancer. Sequenced by immunoSEQ multiplex PCR; TCRdb stores in-frame clones only, minus some. The sample gives some 51,000 clones, around 90% of which show up once; less than 3% is in the top ten. The sample consisted of PBMCs, taken around atezolizumab (anti-PD-L1) treatment. The receptor source for this set is a man in his sixties with urothelial cancer. The CDR3 runs from the conserved cysteine through the conserved F or W. The D gene is left open where the match is weak. Only part of the rows carry a size: once, few, many, or a class if the clone is expanded.

>14|TRBD1|TRBV27|NA|TRBJ2-7
CASSKQTGSDEQYF
TGTGCCAGCAGTAAGCAGACAGGGTCGGACGAGCAGTACTTC
>18|TRBD2|TRBV7-3|NA|TRBJ2-3
CASRTLGRGGQGTDTQYF
TGTGCCAGCAGGACCTTGGGGCGGGGGGGCCAGGGCACAGATACGCAGTATTTT
>14|NA|TRBV7-9|NA|TRBJ2-7
CASSLTSGTYEQYF
TGTGCCAGCAGCTTAACGAGCGGCACCTACGAGCAGTACTTC
>15|TRBD1|TRBV6-1|once|TRBJ2-2
CASNSGQGAGGELFF
TGTGCCAGCAACTCCGGACAGGGGGCAGGCGGGGAGCTGTTTTTT
>13|NA|TRBV18|once|TRBJ2-5
CASSGGLQETQYF
TGTGCCAGCTCAGGAGGGTTACAAGAGACCCAGTACTTC
>15|NA|TRBV19|NA|TRBJ2-1
CASRPSSGDYNEQFF
TGTGCCAGTAGGCCCTCCTCAGGGGACTACAATGAGCAGTTCTTC
>16|TRBD1|TRBV4-1|NA|TRBJ2-3
CASSPLSGQITDTQYF
TGCGCCAGCAGCCCTCTTTCGGGACAGATCACAGATACGCAGTATTTT
>13|NA|TRBV6-6|NA|TRBJ1-1
CASSPSGYTEAFF
TGTGCCAGCAGTCCCTCAGGGTACACTGAAGCTTTCTTT
>14|TRBD1|TRBV19|NA|TRBJ2-7
CASQPRQGIYEQYF
TGTGCCAGTCAACCCCGACAGGGGATCTACGAGCAGTACTTC
>16|TRBD2|TRBV7-2|NA|TRBJ2-7
CASSLAGAGGSYEQYF
TGTGCCAGCAGCTTAGCGGGGGCGGGAGGGTCCTACGAGCAGTACTTC
>13|NA|TRBV19|NA|TRBJ2-7
CASTPKVGYEQYF
TGTGCCAGTACCCCCAAGGTCGGGTACGAGCAGTACTTC
>15|TRBD1|TRBV7-8|few|TRBJ2-7
CASSSNRQGGYEQYF
TGTGCCAGCAGCTCTAACCGACAGGGTGGTTACGAGCAGTACTTC
>13|NA|TRBV19|NA|TRBJ2-5
CASSISGQETQYF
TGTGCCAGTAGTATATCAGGGCAGGAGACCCAGTACTTC